The 31 T cell receptor beta chains listed next were all sequenced from one sample in a study of OX40 agonist ivuxolimab in advanced cancers. The repertoire was sequenced with immunoSEQ multiplex PCR; TCRdb's copy has only in-frame clones and lacks some. The top ten clones hold around 6.5% of a sample with tens of thousands of clones, 75% to 90% of them seen once. Sequencing was performed on CD4+ or CD8+ T cells sorted from blood, taken in a trial of the OX40 agonist ivuxolimab. The receptors derive from an adult with an advanced solid tumor such as melanoma, head and neck, liver or kidney cancer.

This chain uses TRBV7-9 with TRBJ2-2; the D gene is possibly TRBD2 (5 bases). Trimming shortened V by 5 bases and J by 3 bases, and 13 bases separated the two germline ends. The CDR3 is 15 amino acids. Germline loops: CDR1 SEHNR, CDR2 FQNEAQ (reference sequence). The CDR3: CASSPSGRDTGELFF. CDR3 DNA: TGTGCCAGCAGCCCGTCGGGGAGAGACACCGGGGAGCTGTTTTTT.

The chain couples TRBV9 to TRBJ2-3; maybe TRBD2 (5 bases). Trimming removed 3 bases at V and 4 bases at J, with 15 bases between. This CDR3 has 15 amino acids. Germline-derived CDR1 and CDR2 are SGDLS and YYNGEE. The CDR3 bases are TGTGCCAGCAGCGAGGAGGCCTTAAGGGCAGATACGCAGTATTTT. The encoded protein is CASSEEALRADTQYF.

The V and J genes are TRBV30 and TRBJ2-2; D is ambiguous. This CDR3 has 13 amino acids. Trimming pared 0 bases from V and 2 bases from J, leaving 4 bases between. The V gene's germline CDR1 is GTSNPN and CDR2 SVGIG (reference sequence). DNA for the CDR3: TGTGCCTGGAGTGTACTCAACACCGGGGAGCTGTTTTTT. Translation gives CAWSVLNTGELFF.

This chain links TRBV28 with TRBJ2-5; the D gene is possibly TRBD2 (6 bases). CDR1 and CDR2 from the germline V gene are MDHEN and SYDVKM. With 5 bases removed from V and 1 base from J, the gap between germline ends came to 14 bases. The CDR3 extends over 15 amino acids. CDR3 nucleotides: TGTGCCAGCAGTGAGCGGGCGGGAACCCAAGAGACCCAGTACTTC. It translates to CASSERAGTQETQYF. Full variable domain (outside the CDR3, taken from reference TRBV28 and TRBJ2-5): DVKVTQSSRYLVKRTGEKVFLECVQDMDHENMFWYRQDPGLGLRLIYFSYDVKMKEKGDIPEGYSVSREKKERFSLILESASTNQTSMYLCASSERAGTQETQYFGPGTRLLVL.

The chain is built from TRBV27 and TRBJ2-2; D is unresolved. Trimming cost V 6 bases and J 2 bases, with 10 bases left between them. From germline, CDR1 is MNHEY and CDR2 SMNVEV (reference sequence). The CDR3 is made up of 14 amino acids. This CDR3 reads CASSQIINTGELFF. As DNA, the CDR3 is TGTGCCAGCAGCCAAATCATTAACACCGGGGAGCTGTTTTTT.

This chain uses TRBV11-3 with TRBJ2-7, with 10 bases aligning to TRBD1. Germline CDR1 reads SGHNT; CDR2 reads YENEEA. The CDR3 totals 16 residues. The J segment lost 5 bases and the V segment lost 2 bases, leaving 9 bases of the junction unmatched. CDR3 nucleotides: TGTGCCAGCAGCTTACGGTCCGGACAGGGGGGGGACGAGCAGTACTTC. Amino acids: CASSLRSGQGGDEQYF.

The CDR3 reads CASSGGLYKYSNQPQHF. CDR3 bases: TGTGCCAGTAGCGGCGGGCTCTACAAATATAGCAATCAGCCCCAGCATTTT. V usage is TRBV19 and J usage is TRBJ1-5; no firm D call. Germline V lookup: CDR1 LNHDA, CDR2 SQIVND (reference sequence). The CDR3 is 17 amino acids. V lost 6 bases and J 0 bases, leaving 18 bases between the germline ends.

V is TRBV4-3 and J is TRBJ1-2; no reliable D call. CDR3 length: 15 residues. The germline gives CDR1 LGHNA, CDR2 YSLEER. The V and J ends lost 4 bases and 4 bases respectively, with 16 bases between them. The chain's CDR3 is CASSPAATGGYGYTF. CDR3 coding DNA: TGCGCCAGCAGCCCAGCGGCGACGGGAGGCTATGGCTACACCTTC.

This clone was recorded at least ten times. The J gene is TRBJ1-2, the V gene TRBV7-9; 8 bases map to TRBD1. The V and J ends lost 5 bases and 8 bases, in that order; junction bases with no gene match: 13. The CDR3 sequence is 15 residues long. Germline CDR1 SEHNR, CDR2 FQNEAQ (reference sequence). CDR3 sequence: CASSLTGADRGGYTF. CDR3 sequence (DNA): TGTGCCAGCAGCCTGACAGGGGCCGACCGTGGAGGCTACACCTTC.

V and J are TRBV7-6 and TRBJ1-1, with D possibly TRBD1 on 6 matching bases. This CDR3 comprises 15 residues. Trimming left V 5 bases short and J 1 base short, with 14 bases between. In germline, CDR1 is SGHVS, CDR2 FNYEAQ. CDR3 loop: CASSQLQGTNTEAFF. DNA of the CDR3: TGTGCCAGCAGCCAACTACAGGGAACGAACACTGAAGCTTTCTTT.

The V gene is TRBV27, the J gene TRBJ1-6; the D is unclear. Germline V gene sequence: CDR1 MNHEY, CDR2 SMNVEV (reference sequence). There are 12 residues in the CDR3. V was clipped by 4 bases and J by 2 bases, with 0 bases between them. DNA for the CDR3: TGTGCCAGCAGTTCCTATAATTCACCCCTCCACTTT. The encoded protein is CASSSYNSPLHF.

The chain carries TRBV9 and TRBJ2-1, with D perhaps matching TRBD1 or TRBD2 (5 bases each). This CDR3 has 14 amino acids. Germline values: CDR1 SGDLS, CDR2 YYNGEE. V shed 3 bases and J shed 7 bases, with 14 bases lying between them. The CDR3 region has the DNA TGTGCCAGCAGCGCCATGGGGGAGAGAAATGAGCAGTTCTTC. Protein sequence: CASSAMGERNEQFF.

The CDR3 nucleotides are TGCGCCAGCAGCTCAACACAGGGCGGCACTGAAGCTTTCTTT. Translated, it gives CASSSTQGGTEAFF. The chain has TRBV4-1 and TRBJ1-1, with a weak D call TRBD1 (6 bases). Germline V gene lookup returns CDR1 MGHRA and CDR2 YSYEKL. The CDR3 is 14 amino acids. The germline V and J ends were trimmed by 5 bases and 4 bases, with 14 bases remaining between them.

The chain combines TRBV28 with TRBJ1-5, with 8 bases lining up with TRBD1. Germline CDR1 reads MDHEN; CDR2 reads SYDVKM. The CDR3 totals 14 residues. Losses at the gene ends were 3 bases for V and 4 bases for J; bases not matched to a gene: 2. This CDR3 reads CASSFTGGNQPQHF. The CDR3 coding sequence is TGTGCCAGCAGTTTCACAGGGGGGAATCAGCCCCAGCATTTT.

The V and J genes are TRBV7-9 and TRBJ2-5, with D possibly called TRBD1 or TRBD2 (5 bases each). This CDR3 region has 14 residues. Trimming stripped 2 bases from V and 5 bases from J, with 12 bases between. Germline V gene sequence: CDR1 SEHNR, CDR2 FQNEAQ (reference sequence). CDR3 residues: CASSLPSREETQYF. In DNA, the CDR3 is TGTGCCAGCAGCTTACCGTCCAGGGAGGAGACCCAGTACTTC.

The rearrangement uses TRBV27 and TRBJ2-7; 7 bases map to TRBD1. V shed 7 bases, J shed 3 bases, and the junction held 12 bases outside the gene matches. Per the germline V gene, CDR1 is MNHEY and CDR2 is SMNVEV (reference sequence). The CDR3 sequence is 15 residues long. The CDR3 is CASTARGQLYYEQYF. The CDR3 DNA follows: TGTGCCAGCACCGCCCGGGGACAGCTGTACTACGAGCAGTACTTC.

This chain connects TRBV27 to TRBJ2-3; 11 bases map to TRBD2. J was trimmed by 5 bases and V by 3 bases; bases with no gene match: 7. The CDR3 contains 16 residues. Per germline, CDR1 MNHEY and CDR2 SMNVEV (reference sequence). The CDR3 DNA reads as TGTGCCAGCAGTTTGGTTAGCGGGAGGGCCCAAGATACGCAGTATTTT. It translates to CASSLVSGRAQDTQYF.

This clone was seen just once. This rearrangement joins TRBV28 to TRBJ1-5, with 7 bases that match TRBD1. Unmatched junction bases numbered 5, after V lost 6 bases and J lost 3 bases. CDR1 is MDHEN and CDR2 is SYDVKM in the germline V gene. This CDR3 comprises 14 residues. This chain's CDR3 is CASRETGANQPQHF. CDR3 in DNA: TGTGCCAGCAGGGAAACAGGGGCCAATCAGCCCCAGCATTTT. Complete variable domain (other parts from reference TRBV28 and TRBJ1-5): DVKVTQSSRYLVKRTGEKVFLECVQDMDHENMFWYRQDPGLGLRLIYFSYDVKMKEKGDIPEGYSVSREKKERFSLILESASTNQTSMYLCASRETGANQPQHFGDGTRLSIL.

V and J are TRBV5-8 and TRBJ1-1, with D perhaps TRBD1 (6 bases). Germline loops: CDR1 SGHTS, CDR2 YDEGEE. CDR3 size: 14 residues. V gave up 0 bases and J gave up 11 bases, with 17 bases separating them. For the CDR3, the DNA is TGTGCCAGCAGCTTGGCGGGGGCTCCCCCAAGGGCTTTCTTT. It translates to CASSLAGAPPRAFF. Full variable domain (outside the CDR3, taken from reference TRBV5-8 and TRBJ1-1): EAGVTQSPTHLIKTRGQQATLRCSPISGHTSVYWYQQALGLGLQFLLWYDEGEERNRGNFPPRFSGRQFPNYSSELNVNALELEDSALYLCASSLAGAPPRAFFGQGTRLTVV.

The V call is TRBV7-9, the J call TRBJ1-1; possibly TRBD1 for D (5 bases). The V gene lost 8 bases and the J gene lost 6 bases, with 22 bases spanning the gap. The CDR3 runs 15 residues. The V gene's germline CDR1 is SEHNR and CDR2 FQNEAQ (reference sequence). Here the CDR3 DNA reads TGTGCCAGCTCGGGGGACCCCTTAGTCCGGCCTGAAGCTTTCTTT. Its translation is CASSGDPLVRPEAFF. The variable domain in full, with the rest retrieved from reference TRBV7-9 and TRBJ1-1, is DTGVSQNPRHKITKRGQNVTFRCDPISEHNRLYWYRQTLGQGPEFLTYFQNEAQLEKSRLLSDRFSAERPKGSFSTLEIQRTEQGDSAMYLCASSGDPLVRPEAFFGQGTRLTVV.

The rearrangement uses TRBV9 and TRBJ2-3, with 8 bases that match TRBD1. CDR3 length equals 17 residues. Germline V CDR1 and CDR2: SGDLS, YYNGEE. J lost 4 bases, V lost 0 bases, and 10 bases had no gene match. The CDR3 protein is CASSVGHDRGTSDTQYF. For the CDR3, the DNA is TGTGCCAGCAGCGTAGGCCATGACAGGGGAACATCAGATACGCAGTATTTT.

The chain couples TRBV4-2 to TRBJ2-2; 8 positions agree with TRBD2. The V segment lost 2 bases and the J segment 4 bases; nucleotides outside the gene matches: 3. Germline V gene data show CDR1 as LGHNA and CDR2 as YNFKEQ. The CDR3 length is 15 residues. The CDR3 coding sequence is TGTGCCAGCAGCCAAAGTGGGACTAGCACCGGGGAGCTGTTTTTT. It codes for CASSQSGTSTGELFF.

The chain combines TRBV19 with TRBJ2-1; 11 nucleotides match TRBD1. Germline values: CDR1 LNHDA, CDR2 SQIVND (reference sequence). The CDR3 sequence is 14 residues long. With 6 bases clipped from V and 7 bases from J, the junction kept 5 bases outside the gene matches. CDR3 nucleotides: TGTGCCAGTAGCCCGGGACAGGGGGTAAATGAGCAGTTCTTC. Translating gives CASSPGQGVNEQFF.

The chain is built from TRBV5-1 and TRBJ2-7; TRBD2 matches at 14 bases. The CDR3 is 17 residues long. Germline assignment: CDR1 SGHRS and CDR2 YFSETQ. The V gene end was trimmed by 3 bases and the J gene end by 2 bases; junction bases not matched to a gene: 7. As DNA, the CDR3 is TGCGCCAGCAGCTGGACTAGCGGGAGGCTCGGGACCTACGAGCAGTACTTC. It codes for CASSWTSGRLGTYEQYF.

The chain couples TRBV6-5 to TRBJ1-5; D might be TRBD1 (5 bases). The CDR3 is made up of 15 amino acids. The V end was cut by 4 bases, the J end by 3 bases, with 13 bases between. CDR1 and CDR2 from the germline V gene are MNHEY and SVGAGI. The CDR3 nucleotides read TGTGCCAGCAGTTGGGGGGTCAACTCCAATCAGCCCCAGCATTTT. This sequence encodes CASSWGVNSNQPQHF.

J is TRBJ2-2 and V is TRBV5-5, with D possibly TRBD1 on 6 matching bases. This CDR3 has 14 amino acids. CDR1 SGHKS and CDR2 YYEKEE come from the germline V gene (reference sequence). The germline V and J ends were trimmed by 4 bases and 1 base, with 8 bases remaining between them. This chain's CDR3 is CASSPGENTGELFF. CDR3 nucleotides: TGTGCCAGCAGCCCAGGGGAGAACACCGGGGAGCTGTTTTTT.

This rearrangement joins TRBV19 to TRBJ1-4, with D possibly being TRBD1 (5 bases). The germline gives CDR1 LNHDA, CDR2 SQIVND (reference sequence). CDR3 size: 15 residues. Trimming shortened V by 3 bases and J by 8 bases, and 16 bases separated the two germline ends. The CDR3 spells CASSMQGLREEKLFF. In DNA, the CDR3 is TGTGCCAGTAGTATGCAGGGATTGCGGGAGGAAAAACTGTTTTTT.

This chain connects TRBV6-5 to TRBJ2-1; D may be TRBD1 (6 bases). Trimming stripped 2 bases from V and 5 bases from J, with 10 bases between. The germline V gene encodes CDR1 MNHEY and CDR2 SVGAGI. CDR3 length equals 14 residues. The CDR3 bases are TGTGCCAGCAGTTACCTGACAGGAGACAATGAGCAGTTCTTC. Amino acid sequence: CASSYLTGDNEQFF.

The chain has TRBV7-3 and TRBJ2-1, with TRBD2 matching 12 bases. The CDR3 spans 15 residues. The V gene end was trimmed by 5 bases and the J gene end by 7 bases; junction bases not matched to a gene: 6. Germline V gives CDR1 SGHTA, CDR2 FQGTGA. CDR3 nucleotides: TGTGCCAGCAGCCTACTAGCGGGAGGAAGGAATGAGCAGTTCTTC. It codes for CASSLLAGGRNEQFF.

The count of this clone is one. The chain combines TRBV29-1 with TRBJ2-1; 7 nucleotides line up with TRBD2. The length of the CDR3 is 14 residues. The V segment lost 4 bases and the J segment 4 bases; nucleotides outside the gene matches: 7. Germline lookup yields CDR1 SQVTM and CDR2 ANQGSEA. The CDR3: CSVGGGFTYNEQFF. For the CDR3, the DNA is TGCAGCGTTGGGGGGGGATTTACATACAATGAGCAGTTCTTC.

J is TRBJ1-1 and V is TRBV13; D gene unclear. Looked up from germline, CDR1 is PRHDT and CDR2 is FYEKMQ (reference sequence). This CDR3 comprises 13 residues. The V end lost 5 bases, the J end lost 4 bases, and 11 bases lay between the germline ends. In nucleotides, the CDR3 is TGTGCCAGCAGCACTAGATTGGTCACTGAAGCTTTCTTT. As protein: CASSTRLVTEAFF.